Each of the 28 T cell receptor beta chains below was sequenced from the same sample in a study of CD8 T cells in acute hepatitis C reinfection. The time point is: naive CD8 control sorted from an acute-time-point sample. Sequencing used immunoSEQ multiplex PCR; TCRdb keeps in-frame clones, though not all of them. The table lists 35,000 to 40,000 clones, about 83% of them singletons. Input material: naive CD8+ T cells from PBMCs. Receptors originate from a man aged 25 to 40 with chronic hepatitis C.

The genes are TRBV13 and TRBJ1-2, with D possibly being TRBD1 (5 bases). CDR3 length: 14 residues. Trimming took 0 bases from V and 4 from J, leaving 9 bases between them. The germline gives CDR1 PRHDT, CDR2 FYEKMQ (reference sequence). CDR3 in DNA: TGTGCCAGCAGCTTAGGCGACAGCCTCTATGGCTACACCTTC. Translation: CASSLGDSLYGYTF. The variable domain in full, with the rest retrieved from reference TRBV13 and TRBJ1-2, is AAGVIQSPRHLIKEKRETATLKCYPIPRHDTVYWYQQGPGQDPQFLISFYEKMQSDKGSIPDRFSAQQFSDYHSELNMSSLELGDSALYFCASSLGDSLYGYTFGSGTRLTVV.

The rearrangement uses TRBV6-5 and TRBJ2-1; D gene uncertain. The V end was cut by 2 bases, the J end by 9 bases, with 11 bases between. CDR1 MNHEY and CDR2 SVGAGI come from the germline V gene. The CDR3 spans 13 residues. CDR3 sequence (DNA): TGTGCCAGCAGTTACACAACTGGGCCTGAGCAGTTCTTC. This sequence encodes CASSYTTGPEQFF.

V usage is TRBV19 and J usage is TRBJ1-1; the D is unclear. CDR1 LNHDA and CDR2 SQIVND come from the germline V gene (reference sequence). The CDR3 covers 13 residues. Trimming left V 5 bases short and J 1 base short, with 8 bases between. Here the CDR3 DNA reads TGTGCCAGTAGTTTCGGGCAGAACACTGAAGCTTTCTTT. This gives the protein CASSFGQNTEAFF.

This chain links TRBV11-2 with TRBJ1-5; D ambiguous. Germline loops: CDR1 SGHAT, CDR2 FQNNGV. Trimming took 1 base from V and 6 from J, leaving 7 bases between them. The CDR3 covers 13 residues. The CDR3 DNA follows: TGTGCCAGCAGCTTAGGAGTTAGTCAGCCCCAGCATTTT. Amino acids: CASSLGVSQPQHF.

The chain uses TRBV4-1 and TRBJ2-7; possibly TRBD2 for D (5 bases). Looked up from germline, CDR1 is MGHRA and CDR2 is YSYEKL. This CDR3 contains 16 residues. V lost 3 bases and J 0 bases, leaving 15 bases between the germline ends. The CDR3 bases are TGCGCCAGCAGCCACACGACTACCTCAAGCTCCTACGAGCAGTACTTC. As protein: CASSHTTTSSSYEQYF.

The chain combines TRBV7-9 with TRBJ1-2; D unresolved. CDR1 and CDR2 from the germline V gene are SEHNR and FQNEAQ (reference sequence). Deletions cut 3 bases from V and 4 bases from J, with 12 bases between. The CDR3 is 14 amino acids. The CDR3 DNA follows: TGTGCCAGCAGCTTTGAACGACCGATCTATGGCTACACCTTC. This gives the protein CASSFERPIYGYTF.

This rearrangement joins TRBV27 to TRBJ1-4; TRBD1 might be the D (6 bases). There are 14 residues in the CDR3. The V end lost 2 bases, the J end lost 7 bases, and 11 bases lay between the germline ends. Germline lookup yields CDR1 MNHEY and CDR2 SMNVEV (reference sequence). As DNA, the CDR3 is TGTGCCAGCAGTTTAGGGGGGGCCTTTGAAAAACTGTTTTTT. This sequence encodes CASSLGGAFEKLFF.

V and J are TRBV7-9 and TRBJ2-1, with 8 bases that match TRBD2. Germline assignment: CDR1 SEHNR and CDR2 FQNEAQ (reference sequence). The trim removed 5 bases at V and 2 bases at J, leaving 8 bases unmatched. The CDR3 covers 16 residues. The CDR3: CASSPRLARTYNEQFF. For the CDR3, the DNA is TGTGCCAGCAGCCCCAGACTAGCGAGAACCTACAATGAGCAGTTCTTC.

The chain uses TRBV6-1 and TRBJ1-1; D remains ambiguous. Germline CDR1 MNHNS, CDR2 SASEGT. The CDR3 spans 13 residues. Trimming removed 2 bases from V and 7 bases from J, with 11 bases in between. The CDR3, as DNA: TGTGCCAGCAGTGAATATAAAAAGGGTGAAGCTTTCTTT. Translating gives CASSEYKKGEAFF.

A few counts support this clone. Here the CDR3 DNA reads TGTGCCAGCAGCTATACGGGGGGTGGTCTTTTGGATGAGCAGTTCTTC. Translation gives CASSYTGGGLLDEQFF. This rearrangement joins TRBV7-6 to TRBJ2-1; 7 nucleotides agree with TRBD2. The V segment lost 4 bases and the J segment 8 bases; nucleotides outside the gene matches: 14. Per germline, CDR1 SGHVS and CDR2 FNYEAQ. The CDR3 extends over 16 amino acids. Full variable domain (remainder filled in from reference TRBV7-6 and TRBJ2-1): GAGVSQSPRYKVTKRGQDVALRCDPISGHVSLYWYRQALGQGPEFLTYFNYEAQQDKSGLPNDRFSAERPEGSISTLTIQRTEQRDSAMYRCASSYTGGGLLDEQFFGPGTRLTVL.

The V and J genes are TRBV7-3 and TRBJ2-2, with D hard to call. Germline loops: CDR1 SGHTA, CDR2 FQGTGA. CDR3 size: 12 residues. Trimming removed 4 bases at V and 5 bases at J, with 5 bases between. In DNA form, the CDR3 reads TGTGCCAGCAGCTCCGTAACCGGGGAGCTGTTTTTT. Translated: CASSSVTGELFF.

V and J are TRBV15 and TRBJ2-7, with D uncertain. Trimming left V 0 bases short and J 3 bases short, with 9 bases between. Looked up from germline, CDR1 is LNHNV and CDR2 is YYDKDF (reference sequence). This CDR3 contains 14 residues. CDR3 region: CATSRDSGLYEQYF. In DNA form, the CDR3 reads TGTGCCACCAGCAGAGATAGTGGGCTCTACGAGCAGTACTTC. The full variable domain, with the rest looked up from reference TRBV15 and TRBJ2-7, is DAMVIQNPRYQVTQFGKPVTLSCSQTLNHNVMYWYQQKSSQAPKLLFHYYDKDFNNEADTPDNFQSRRPNTSFCFLDIRSPGLGDTAMYLCATSRDSGLYEQYFGPGTRLTVT.

The rearrangement links TRBV6-5 to TRBJ2-1, with 7 bases identical to TRBD1. Unmatched junction bases numbered 7, after V lost 2 bases and J lost 9 bases. The CDR3 has 14 residues. Germline V gene data show CDR1 as MNHEY and CDR2 as SVGAGI. The CDR3 loop reads CASSYLTGEPEQFF. The CDR3 DNA sequence: TGTGCCAGCAGTTACCTAACAGGGGAGCCTGAGCAGTTCTTC.

This chain connects TRBV2 to TRBJ2-5; 9 bases line up with TRBD1. There are 14 residues in the CDR3. V shed 6 bases, J shed 1 base, and the junction held 3 bases outside the gene matches. The germline V gene encodes CDR1 SNHLY and CDR2 FYNNEI. The CDR3, as DNA: TGTGCCAGCAGCGACAGGGGGAGCCAAGAGACCCAGTACTTC. Amino acid sequence: CASSDRGSQETQYF.

V and J are TRBV7-9 and TRBJ1-2; D unclear. The germline CDR1 and CDR2 sequences are SEHNR and FQNEAQ (reference sequence). V shed 5 bases and J shed 4 bases, with 5 bases lying between them. The CDR3 has 11 amino acids. As DNA, the CDR3 is TGTGCCAGCAGCCCCGCCTATGGCTACACCTTC. Amino acids: CASSPAYGYTF.

The chain combines TRBV19 with TRBJ1-5; 8 nucleotides align to TRBD1. Germline CDR1 is LNHDA and CDR2 is SQIVND (reference sequence). Trimming at V came to 10 bases and at J to 0 bases, leaving 8 bases not matched to a gene. The CDR3 spans 15 residues. The CDR3 nucleotides are TGTGCCACCAGGACAGGGTCGTATAGCAATCAGCCCCAGCATTTT. It specifies CATRTGSYSNQPQHF.

The chain couples TRBV6-1 to TRBJ2-1; a possible D gene is TRBD2 (6 bases). The V end lost 4 bases, the J end lost 7 bases, and 20 bases lay between the germline ends. The CDR3 covers 16 residues. Germline CDR1 and CDR2: MNHNS and SASEGT. As DNA, the CDR3 is TGTGCCAGCAGTGCCCTCGGGACTGTAGGGAAGAATGAGCAGTTCTTC. Amino acid sequence: CASSALGTVGKNEQFF.

This chain links TRBV9 with TRBJ2-2; 12 bases line up with TRBD1. The J segment lost 0 bases and the V segment lost 0 bases, leaving 12 bases of the junction unmatched. This CDR3 is 21 amino acids long. Germline-derived CDR1 and CDR2 are SGDLS and YYNGEE. The CDR3 reads CASSVARGTGGLGANTGELFF. The CDR3 region has the DNA TGTGCCAGCAGCGTAGCTCGAGGGACAGGGGGCTTAGGAGCGAACACCGGGGAGCTGTTTTTT.

This chain links TRBV7-6 with TRBJ2-1; TRBD2 might be the D (5 bases). The germline V and J ends were trimmed by 3 bases and 2 bases, with 11 bases remaining between them. Per germline, CDR1 SGHVS and CDR2 FNYEAQ. The CDR3 runs 15 residues. The CDR3, as DNA: TGTGCCAGCAGCTTGACGGGTAGCGCCTACAATGAGCAGTTCTTC. Translated, it gives CASSLTGSAYNEQFF.

The chain links TRBV19 to TRBJ1-5; D is unresolved. This CDR3 contains 12 residues. The germline V gene has CDR1 LNHDA and CDR2 SQIVND (reference sequence). V dropped 6 bases and J dropped 3 bases, with 6 bases sitting between them. CDR3 bases: TGTGCCAGTAGAGTGGACAATCAGCCCCAGCATTTT. Translating gives CASRVDNQPQHF.

The chain recombines TRBV2 with TRBJ2-3; D ambiguous. V lost 9 bases and J 5 bases, leaving 18 bases between the germline ends. Germline V gene sequence: CDR1 SNHLY, CDR2 FYNNEI. The CDR3 totals 14 residues. Here the CDR3 reads CAREPGQERDTQYF. Written as DNA, the CDR3 is TGTGCCAGGGAGCCCGGCCAAGAGAGAGATACGCAGTATTTT.

The chain joins TRBV7-8 to TRBJ1-1; 8 nucleotides match TRBD1. V gave up 0 bases and J gave up 5 bases; unmatched junction bases: 8. This CDR3 has 16 residues. CDR1 and CDR2 from the germline V gene are SGHVS and FQNEAQ. For the CDR3, the DNA is TGTGCCAGCAGCTTAGCAAAGGACAGGGAGATTACTGAAGCTTTCTTT. Its translation: CASSLAKDREITEAFF.

The chain links TRBV6-6 to TRBJ2-2; TRBD2 is a possible D gene (5 bases). V gave up 2 bases and J gave up 7 bases, with 5 bases separating them. CDR1 is MNHNY, CDR2 SVGAGI, per germline (reference sequence). The CDR3 is 12 residues long. The CDR3 loop is CASSYGGGELFF. The CDR3 DNA reads as TGTGCCAGCAGTTACGGAGGCGGGGAGCTGTTTTTT.

This clone occurred once. The chain uses TRBV27 and TRBJ1-5, with D perhaps TRBD1 (5 bases). This CDR3 is 18 amino acids long. Germline V gene data show CDR1 as MNHEY and CDR2 as SMNVEV (reference sequence). Trimming stripped 0 bases from V and 0 bases from J, with 15 bases between. The CDR3 region is CASSLSPPQGTSNQPQHF. Here the CDR3 DNA reads TGTGCCAGCAGTTTATCACCCCCCCAGGGAACTAGCAATCAGCCCCAGCATTTT.

V is TRBV7-6 and J is TRBJ2-2; possibly TRBD2 for D (5 bases). The CDR3 length is 14 residues. Deletions cut 5 bases from V and 4 bases from J, with 11 bases between. Per the germline V gene, CDR1 is SGHVS and CDR2 is FNYEAQ. The CDR3 DNA sequence: TGTGCCAGCAGCCCGATAGGGAGCACCGGGGAGCTGTTTTTT. Residues: CASSPIGSTGELFF.

J is TRBJ2-7 and V is TRBV2; TRBD1 matches at 10 bases. Germline V gives CDR1 SNHLY, CDR2 FYNNEI. After removal of 8 bases from V and 2 bases from J, the junction contained 12 bases not matched to a gene. There are 16 residues in the CDR3. The CDR3 here is CASDTSRDRGPYEQYF. The CDR3, as DNA: TGTGCCAGCGACACGTCCCGGGACAGGGGACCCTACGAGCAGTACTTC. Based on the CDR3 plus reference TRBV2 and TRBJ2-7, the full variable domain is EPEVTQTPSHQVTQMGQEVILRCVPISNHLYFYWYRQILGQKVEFLVSFYNNEISEKSEIFDDQFSVERPDGSNFTLKIRSTKLEDSAMYFCASDTSRDRGPYEQYFGPGTRLTVT.

This clone was found once. The chain carries TRBV7-2 and TRBJ2-7; TRBD2 is a possible D gene (5 bases). The CDR3 runs to 14 residues. The V gene lost 1 base and the J gene lost 5 bases, with 12 bases spanning the gap. Per germline, CDR1 SGHTA and CDR2 FQGNSA. CDR3 protein: CASSLVYGINEQYF. The CDR3 DNA sequence: TGTGCCAGCAGCTTAGTTTACGGGATAAACGAGCAGTACTTC. Full variable domain (remainder filled in from reference TRBV7-2 and TRBJ2-7): GAGVSQSPSNKVTEKGKDVELRCDPISGHTALYWYRQSLGQGLEFLIYFQGNSAPDKSGLPSDRFSAERTGGSVSTLTIQRTQQEDSAVYLCASSLVYGINEQYFGPGTRLTVT.

This chain connects TRBV15 to TRBJ2-1; 8 bases are a match to TRBD2. Trimming removed 1 base from V and 9 bases from J; junction bases left unmatched: 14. The CDR3 is made up of 17 amino acids. Germline V gene sequence: CDR1 LNHNV, CDR2 YYDKDF (reference sequence). The CDR3 here is CATSRVRVAGSHGEQFF. CDR3 nucleotides: TGTGCCACCAGCAGAGTCAGGGTAGCGGGATCACACGGTGAGCAGTTCTTC.